This T cell receptor beta chain emerged from a study of shared clonotypes between healthy human individuals. CDR3 length: 14 residues. Germline-derived CDR1 and CDR2 are SNHLY and FYNNEI. Between the trimmed V and J ends, which lost 7 bases and 9 bases, there was a span of 19 bases. TCRdb's table, derived via immunoSEQ multiplex PCR, lists solely in-frame clones and lacks some. The sample holds 1.4 million to 1.5 million clones, around 95% seen once. Specimen: naive CD4+ T cells sorted from blood. Subset reported: CD45RA+ positively selected. This TCR came from a man aged 25 to 40 in good health. The chain combines TRBV2 with TRBJ2-1; D could derive from TRBD1 or TRBD2 (5 bases each). CDR3 region: CASNSGTPRGEQFF. CDR3 DNA: TGTGCCAGCAATTCCGGGACCCCAAGGGGTGAGCAGTTCTTC.